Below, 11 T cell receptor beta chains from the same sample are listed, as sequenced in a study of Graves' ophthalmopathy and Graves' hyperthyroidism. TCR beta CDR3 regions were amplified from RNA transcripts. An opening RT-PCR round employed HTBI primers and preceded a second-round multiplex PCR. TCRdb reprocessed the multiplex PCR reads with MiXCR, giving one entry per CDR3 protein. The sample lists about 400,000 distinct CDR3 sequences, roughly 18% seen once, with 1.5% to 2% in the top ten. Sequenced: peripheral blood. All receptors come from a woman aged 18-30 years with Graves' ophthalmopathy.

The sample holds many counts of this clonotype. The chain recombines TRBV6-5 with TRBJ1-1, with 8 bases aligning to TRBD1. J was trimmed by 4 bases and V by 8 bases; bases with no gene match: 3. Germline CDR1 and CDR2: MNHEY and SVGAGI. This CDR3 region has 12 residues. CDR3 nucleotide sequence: TGTGCCAGCCGCAGGGGGCCCACTGAAGCTTTCTTT. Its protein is CASRRGPTEAFF.

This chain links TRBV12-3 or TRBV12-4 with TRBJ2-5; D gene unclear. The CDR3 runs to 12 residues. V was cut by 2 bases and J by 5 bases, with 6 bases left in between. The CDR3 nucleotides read TGTGCCAGCAGTTTATCTCACGAGACCCAGTACTTC. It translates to CASSLSHETQYF.

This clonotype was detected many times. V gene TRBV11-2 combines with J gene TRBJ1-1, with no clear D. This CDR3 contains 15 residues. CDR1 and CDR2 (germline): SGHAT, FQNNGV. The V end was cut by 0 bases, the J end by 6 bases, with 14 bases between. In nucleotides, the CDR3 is TGTGCCAGCAGCTTAGAGGGGTTCCTGGGCGCTGAAGCTTTCTTT. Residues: CASSLEGFLGAEAFF.

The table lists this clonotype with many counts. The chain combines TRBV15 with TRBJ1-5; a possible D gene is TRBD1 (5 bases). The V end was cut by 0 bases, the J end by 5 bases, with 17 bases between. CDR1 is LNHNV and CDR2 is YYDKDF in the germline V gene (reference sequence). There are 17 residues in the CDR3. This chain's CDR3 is CATSRDSAGWEDQPQHF. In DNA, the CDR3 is TGTGCCACCAGCAGAGATTCGGCAGGGTGGGAGGATCAGCCCCAGCATTTT.

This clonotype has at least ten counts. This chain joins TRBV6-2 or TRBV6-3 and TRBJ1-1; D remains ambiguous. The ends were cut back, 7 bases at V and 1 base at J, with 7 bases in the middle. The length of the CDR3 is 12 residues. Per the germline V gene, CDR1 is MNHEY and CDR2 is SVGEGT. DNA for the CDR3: TGTGCCAGCAAAACGGAGAACACTGAAGCTTTCTTT. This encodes CASKTENTEAFF.

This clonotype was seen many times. The chain's CDR3 is CAWSASNPGQHHYEQYF. The CDR3 coding sequence is TGTGCCTGGAGCGCATCTAACCCGGGACAGCACCACTACGAGCAGTACTTC. The V call is TRBV30, the J call TRBJ2-7, with TRBD1 identical over 7 bases. The CDR3 is 17 residues long. CDR1 is GTSNPN and CDR2 is SVGIG in the germline V gene (reference sequence). The ends lost 3 bases at V and 3 bases at J; junction bases unmatched: 17.

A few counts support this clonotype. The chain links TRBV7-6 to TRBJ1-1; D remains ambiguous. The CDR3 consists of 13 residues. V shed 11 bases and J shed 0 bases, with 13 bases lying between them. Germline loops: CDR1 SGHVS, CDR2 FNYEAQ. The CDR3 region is CAASLEMNTEAFF. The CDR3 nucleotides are TGTGCCGCCAGCTTAGAGATGAACACTGAAGCTTTCTTT.

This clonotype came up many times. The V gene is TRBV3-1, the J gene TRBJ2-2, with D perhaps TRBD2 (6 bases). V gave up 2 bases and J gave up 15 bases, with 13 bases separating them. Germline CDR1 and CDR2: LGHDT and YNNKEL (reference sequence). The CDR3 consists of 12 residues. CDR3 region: CASSQKESGLFF. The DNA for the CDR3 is TGTGCCAGCAGCCAAAAGGAGAGCGGGTTGTTTTTT.

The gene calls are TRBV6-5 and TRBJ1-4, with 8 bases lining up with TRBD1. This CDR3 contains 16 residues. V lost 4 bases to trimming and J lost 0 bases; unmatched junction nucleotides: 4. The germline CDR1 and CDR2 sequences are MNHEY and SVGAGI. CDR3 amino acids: CASSLGQETTNEKLFF. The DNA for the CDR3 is TGTGCCAGCAGTTTGGGACAGGAGACAACTAATGAAAAACTGTTTTTT.

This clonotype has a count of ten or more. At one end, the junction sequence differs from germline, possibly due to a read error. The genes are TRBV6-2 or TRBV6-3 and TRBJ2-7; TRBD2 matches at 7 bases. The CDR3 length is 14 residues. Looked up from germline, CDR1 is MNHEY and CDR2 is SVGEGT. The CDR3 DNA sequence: TGTGCCAGCAGCCGACTAGCAGGTTCCTCCGAGCAGTACTTC. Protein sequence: CASSRLAGSSEQYF.

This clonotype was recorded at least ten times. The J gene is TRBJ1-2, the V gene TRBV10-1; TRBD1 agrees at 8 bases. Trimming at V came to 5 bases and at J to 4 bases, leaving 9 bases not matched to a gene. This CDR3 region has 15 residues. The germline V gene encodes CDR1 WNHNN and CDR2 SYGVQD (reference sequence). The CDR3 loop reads CASSSDREEGYGYTF. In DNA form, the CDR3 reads TGCGCCAGCAGTTCGGACAGGGAGGAAGGCTATGGCTACACCTTC.